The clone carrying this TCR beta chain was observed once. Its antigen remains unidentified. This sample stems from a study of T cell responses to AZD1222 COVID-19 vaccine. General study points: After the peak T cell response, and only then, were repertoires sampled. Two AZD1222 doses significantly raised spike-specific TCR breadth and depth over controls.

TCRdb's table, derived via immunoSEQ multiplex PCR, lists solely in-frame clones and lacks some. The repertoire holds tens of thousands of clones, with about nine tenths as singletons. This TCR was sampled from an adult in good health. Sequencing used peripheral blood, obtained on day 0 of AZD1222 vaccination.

The CDR3 nucleotides are TGTGCCAGTAGTACTGACAGGGGACGGGGGGTTGTGAAGCAGTACTTC. This codes for CASSTDRGRGVVKQYF. This chain links TRBV19 with TRBJ2-7, with D possibly matching TRBD1 (8 bases). This CDR3 is built from 16 residues. The germline gives CDR1 LNHDA, CDR2 SQIVND (reference sequence). Trimming removed 4 bases at V and 8 bases at J, with 24 bases between.